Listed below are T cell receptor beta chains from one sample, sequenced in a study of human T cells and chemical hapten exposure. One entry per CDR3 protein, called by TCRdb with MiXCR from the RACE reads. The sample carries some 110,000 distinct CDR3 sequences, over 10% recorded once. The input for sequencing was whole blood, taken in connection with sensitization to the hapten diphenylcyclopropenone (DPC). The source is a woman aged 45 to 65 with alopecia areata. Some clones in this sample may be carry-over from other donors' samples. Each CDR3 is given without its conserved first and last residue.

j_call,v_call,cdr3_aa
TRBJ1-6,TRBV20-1,SASVPDFPSYNSPLH
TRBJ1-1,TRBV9,ASSAQGQTPEAF
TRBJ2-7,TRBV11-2,ASSVTTDPNYEQY
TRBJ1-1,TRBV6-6,ASRGQDIGMNTEAF
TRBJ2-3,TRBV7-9,ASSLSLPQDTQY
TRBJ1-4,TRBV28,ASSYGGSTNEKLF
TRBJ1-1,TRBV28,ASSSTEAF
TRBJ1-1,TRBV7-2,ASSPTLPPNTEAF
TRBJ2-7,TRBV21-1,ASSPLLYEQY
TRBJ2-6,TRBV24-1,ATSEGDRSGANVLT
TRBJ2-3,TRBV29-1,SVETGTGARDTQY
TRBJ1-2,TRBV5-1,ASSLGDIFALGYT
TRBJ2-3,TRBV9,ASSVDPTDTQY
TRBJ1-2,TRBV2,ATRIRQGNYGYT
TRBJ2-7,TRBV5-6,ASSLKPGYEQY
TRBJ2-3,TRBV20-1,SARVSGSSGDTQY
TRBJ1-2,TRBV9,ASSGYRSSGYT
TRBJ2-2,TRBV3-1,ASSQVPSTGELF
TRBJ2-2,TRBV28,ASSFTRGINTGELF
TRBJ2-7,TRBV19,ATSGGTNFYEQY
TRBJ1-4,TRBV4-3,ASSRSPGTGDEKLF
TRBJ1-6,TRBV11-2,ASSLRIGTGNSPLH
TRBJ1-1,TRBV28,ASLGTEAF